Each of the 12 T cell receptor beta chains below was sequenced from the same sample in a study of T cell repertoires in cytomegalovirus infection. One entry per CDR3 protein results from TCRdb running MiXCR on the reads. The table has approximately 750,000 distinct CDR3 sequences, less than 40% seen once; the top ten hold more than 2.5%. The sequenced sample was PBMCs. These receptor sequences come from a human donor in good health (CMV status not recorded). Some clones in this sample may be carry-over from other donors' samples.

This clonotype has ten or more counts. The gene calls are TRBV7-8 and TRBJ1-5; TRBD1 might be the D (5 bases). CDR3 length: 15 amino acids. From germline, CDR1 is SGHVS and CDR2 FQNEAQ. Trimming pared 5 bases from V and 7 bases from J, leaving 18 bases between. The CDR3 is CASSRGRGGKQPQHF. The CDR3 DNA sequence: TGTGCCAGCAGCCGAGGGAGGGGAGGTAAACAGCCCCAGCATTTT.

This clonotype was counted only a few times. The chain recombines TRBV6-5 with TRBJ2-7; 9 nucleotides match TRBD1. Germline V CDR1 and CDR2: MNHEY, SVGAGI. CDR3 length: 16 amino acids. Trimming cost V 0 bases and J 6 bases; bases outside gene matches: 9. CDR3: CASSYSPRQGGTEQYF. Here the CDR3 DNA reads TGTGCCAGCAGTTACTCGCCACGACAGGGGGGAACCGAGCAGTACTTC.

CDR3 amino acids: CASSQDLAPVIGELFF. In DNA, the CDR3 is TGCGCCAGCAGCCAAGATCTAGCGCCGGTGATCGGGGAGCTGTTTTTT. This rearrangement joins TRBV4-1 to TRBJ2-2; a weak D match, TRBD2 (6 bases). Germline V CDR1 and CDR2: MGHRA, YSYEKL. The V and J ends lost 0 bases and 7 bases respectively, with 15 bases between them. This CDR3 has 16 residues.

CDR3 bases: TGTGCCAGCAGCTTACAGGGGGCTCGGCATTTT. Protein product: CASSLQGARHF. The chain uses TRBV2 and TRBJ1-5; TRBD1 agrees at 9 bases. The CDR3 consists of 11 residues. The V and J ends lost 6 bases and 15 bases, in that order; junction bases with no gene match: 6. Germline V gene lookup returns CDR1 SNHLY and CDR2 FYNNEI.

The J gene is TRBJ1-1, the V gene TRBV7-3; D is perhaps TRBD1 (5 bases). The CDR3 has 16 amino acids. V dropped 0 bases and J dropped 4 bases, with 15 bases sitting between them. Per germline, CDR1 SGHTA and CDR2 FQGTGA. The CDR3 is CASSLTPGGVRTEAFF. The DNA of the CDR3 is TGTGCCAGCAGCTTAACCCCCGGGGGTGTTCGCACTGAAGCTTTCTTT.

With respect to this clonotype: The junction differs from germline at one of its ends, possibly a read error. V gene TRBV28 combines with J gene TRBJ1-4; 7 positions agree with TRBD1. There are 18 residues in the CDR3. Per germline, CDR1 MDHEN and CDR2 SYDVKM. The CDR3 sequence: CASSPNRDSFRANDKLFF. CDR3 nucleotide sequence: TGTGCCAGCAGTCCAAATAGGGACAGCTTTAGGGCTAATGACAAACTGTTTTTT.

This clonotype has more than one count but fewer than ten. The rearrangement joins TRBV19 to TRBJ1-5; D call uncertain. V gave up 7 bases and J gave up 1 base, with 17 bases separating them. Per the germline V gene, CDR1 is LNHDA and CDR2 is SQIVND (reference sequence). CDR3 size: 16 residues. DNA for the CDR3: TGTGCCAGTACGTCTGGCTTCGTATGGAGCAATCAGCCCCAGCATTTT. Translated, it gives CASTSGFVWSNQPQHF.

J is TRBJ2-7 and V is TRBV12-3 or TRBV12-4; 8 bases match TRBD1. V shed 6 bases and J 2 bases; nucleotides not matched to a gene: 6. The CDR3 sequence is 14 residues long. CDR3 in amino acids: CASRRTGSAYEQYF. CDR3 coding DNA: TGTGCCAGCAGAAGGACAGGGAGCGCCTACGAGCAGTACTTC.

V gene TRBV28 combines with J gene TRBJ1-1; 8 nucleotides match TRBD1. The CDR3 spans 14 residues. CDR1 is MDHEN and CDR2 is SYDVKM in the germline V gene. Losses at the gene ends were 5 bases for V and 0 bases for J; bases not matched to a gene: 2. The CDR3 here is CASSHRGMNTEAFF. The CDR3 DNA follows: TGTGCCAGCAGTCACAGGGGGATGAACACTGAAGCTTTCTTT.

There are a few counts of this clonotype. V gene TRBV5-1 combines with J gene TRBJ2-5; maybe TRBD1 (5 bases). The V and J ends lost 5 bases and 1 base respectively, with 15 bases between them. Per germline, CDR1 SGHRS and CDR2 YFSETQ. This CDR3 is built from 15 residues. CDR3 coding DNA: TGCGCCAGCAGGTTTGGGGCCAAAGTCCAAGAGACCCAGTACTTC. This gives the protein CASRFGAKVQETQYF.

This clonotype was counted ten times or more. V and J are TRBV7-2 and TRBJ1-3; D gene unclear. Germline V lookup: CDR1 SGHTA, CDR2 FQGNSA. Trimming cost V 1 base and J 1 base, with 5 bases left between them. This CDR3 has 14 amino acids. The CDR3 is CASSLGRSGNTIYF. The CDR3 coding sequence is TGTGCCAGCAGCTTAGGGAGATCTGGAAACACCATATATTTT.

The chain joins TRBV11-2 to TRBJ2-2; 7 nucleotides line up with TRBD2. Per germline, CDR1 SGHAT and CDR2 FQNNGV. The CDR3 length is 15 residues. Trimming cost V 4 bases and J 1 base; bases outside gene matches: 3. CDR3 sequence reads: CASSWGGGNTGELFF. In DNA, the CDR3 is TGTGCCAGCAGCTGGGGCGGGGGGAACACCGGGGAGCTGTTTTTT.